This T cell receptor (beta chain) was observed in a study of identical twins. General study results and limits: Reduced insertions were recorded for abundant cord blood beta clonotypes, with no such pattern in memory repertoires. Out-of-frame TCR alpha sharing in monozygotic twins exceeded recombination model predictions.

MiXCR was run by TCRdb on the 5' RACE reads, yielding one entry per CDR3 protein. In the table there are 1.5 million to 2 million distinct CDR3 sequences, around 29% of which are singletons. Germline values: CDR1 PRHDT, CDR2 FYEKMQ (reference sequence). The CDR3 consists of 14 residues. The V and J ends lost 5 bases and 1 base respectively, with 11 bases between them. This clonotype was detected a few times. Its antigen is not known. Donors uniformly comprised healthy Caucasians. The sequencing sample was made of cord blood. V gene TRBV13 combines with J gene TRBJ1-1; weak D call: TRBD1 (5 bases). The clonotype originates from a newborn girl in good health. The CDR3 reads CASSALGRNTEAFF. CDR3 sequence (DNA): TGTGCCAGCAGCGCCTTGGGGCGGAACACTGAAGCTTTCTTT.